This T cell receptor (beta chain) is drawn from a study of monozygotic twins with inflammatory bowel disease (dated by TCRdb to the late 2010s). Notes on the research overall: In total, approximately 28 monozygotic twin pairs made up the full study: 19 Danish pairs, all IBD-discordant, plus nine German pairs, of which four were IBD-concordant and five were IBD-discordant. Within discordant pairs, disease-associated traits were sought mainly by comparing IBD patients with their genetically identical healthy co-twins. Each individual had, on average, about 151 000 unique TCRalpha sequences and 181 000 unique TCRbeta sequences available for analysis. Paper-wide results and their limitations: Measured by the inverse Simpson index, TCRbeta repertoire diversity was lower in IBD patients than in their healthy co-twins. No single strong signal or clonotype linked to IBD turned up in the results, so the idea that one exists was not supported. Compared with healthy twins, IBD patients had fewer clonotypes in common with other individuals, a difference most pronounced in patients showing signs of disease activity. The analysis was unable to tell apart different T cell subtypes. Repertoire similarity did not differ between concordant and discordant twins, possibly due to limited statistical power. Background noise and inter-individual variability may have been introduced into the repertoires by the differing immunosuppressive treatments among patients.

From each donor, an approximately 2.6 ml peripheral blood sample was collected into PAXgene tubes and kept at -80 degrees C. Total RNA was isolated from whole blood with the PAXgene blood miRNA kit on an automated QIAcube, without T cell sorting. Deep TCRalpha and TCRbeta repertoire profiling with unique molecular barcoding was performed on peripheral blood of monozygotic twin pairs concordant or discordant for inflammatory bowel disease. For every twin pair, smoking habits were documented, and each individual was categorised as a current, former or never smoker. Library construction relied on 5' RACE. Each TCR library was prepared from around 3,400 ng of total RNA. For each sample, cDNA synthesis with SMARTScribe reverse transcriptase was split into eight separate reactions. During cDNA synthesis, template switching introduced unique molecular identifiers that contained a 6-nucleotide sample barcode. TCRalpha and TCRbeta cDNA was amplified by two nested PCRs of around 15 and 9 cycles, with bead purification after each PCR. Before amplification, cDNA was treated with uracil DNA-glycosylase and purified using the QIAquick PCR purification kit. In the second PCR, Illumina TruSeq-compatible adapters and sample-specific barcodes were added. TapeStation and Qubit were used to check library quality and concentration, and 4 to 6 ng of each library went into the pool. The pooled libraries were sequenced with 2 x 100 bp reads and custom sequencing primers on an Illumina HiSeq2500 single-index Rapid Run. The original methods were these. PCR and sequencing errors were corrected by UMI-based consensus assembly using MiGEC version 1.2.6. MiXCR version 2.1.1 was used to carry out V(D)J alignment, clonotype assembly and CDR3 extraction. Normalisation of gene usage, clonotype sharing and MAIT/NKT TCR abundance was achieved by analysing the top 1000, 10 000 and 20 000 clonotypes per sample. Diversity was computed as the inverse Simpson index with the vegan R package after downsampling to 27 000 UMIs. Paired Mann-Whitney U tests on discordant twin pairs were used, with Benjamini-Hochberg multiple-testing correction. One entry per CDR3 protein sequence results from the TCRdb reprocessing of the reads, with DNA left out. These V and J calls are TCRdb output, not the study's own analysis. The sample table holds 150,000 to 200,000 distinct CDR3 sequences. The ten largest make up around 2.8% of the sample.

As concerns this clonotype: There is no known antigen for this receptor.

CDR3 length: 13 amino acids, cysteine to phenylalanine. The DNA sequence is not available. CDR1 SQVTM and CDR2 ANQGSEA were looked up in the germline V gene. What was sequenced was blood. The sequence joins TRBV29-1 to TRBJ2-5. The sequence came from a human donor with ulcerative colitis or Crohn's disease, or a healthy co-twin of an affected twin (not recorded which). The CDR3 reads CSVVSSGQETQYF. The entire variable domain, with the stretches around the CDR3 drawn from the reference TRBV29-1 and TRBJ2-5 proteins, is SAVISQKPSRDICQRGTSLTIQCQVDSQVTMMFWYRQQPGQSLTLIATANQGSEATYESGFVIDKFPISRPNLTFSTLTVSNMSPEDSSIYLCSVVSSGQETQYFGPGTRLLVL.